This entry lists 14 T cell receptor beta chains sequenced from one sample in a study of blood T cell repertoires in COVID-19 (dated by TCRdb to 2018 to 2021). Library preparation was by the immunoSEQ multiplex PCR assay. Entries here come from immuneACCESS through TCRdb and include only in-frame sequences with V and J called. Some clones fail to appear in such tables; in the studies checked, an unresolved V gene covers under half of the shortfall, and the cause of the remainder is unknown. This sample holds 250,000 to 400,000 clones; roughly 88% were observed only once. 2.9% of the sample is taken by the ten largest. The sample was peripheral blood. The source of these receptors is a woman aged 30 to 39 with COVID-19, enrolled during active disease.

V gene TRBV5-1 combines with J gene TRBJ1-2; D ambiguous. The CDR3 contains 13 residues. Germline V gene data show CDR1 as SGHRS and CDR2 as YFSETQ. Trimming took 2 bases from V and 5 from J, leaving 10 bases between them. The CDR3 DNA is TGCGCCAGCAGCTTTGGACTGCAGTATGGCTACACCTTC. The encoded protein is CASSFGLQYGYTF.

The chain couples TRBV7-2 to TRBJ2-1; 14 bases map to TRBD2. The length of the CDR3 is 18 residues. V lost 0 bases to trimming and J lost 2 bases; unmatched junction nucleotides: 3. CDR1 and CDR2 (germline): SGHTA, FQGNSA. The DNA of the CDR3 is TGTGCCAGCAGCTTAGCGGGGACTAGCGGGAGACCCTACAATGAGCAGTTCTTC. Its protein is CASSLAGTSGRPYNEQFF.

This clone has only one observation. The chain joins TRBV5-6 to TRBJ2-1, with 8 bases lining up with TRBD1. J lost 4 bases, V lost 6 bases, and 9 bases had no gene match. The CDR3 spans 15 residues. Germline loops: CDR1 SGHDT, CDR2 YYEEEE. The CDR3 is CASTTTGALYNEQFF. CDR3 nucleotides: TGTGCCAGCACCACGACAGGGGCGTTGTACAATGAGCAGTTCTTC.

The V gene is TRBV6-1, the J gene TRBJ2-3; 10 positions agree with TRBD1. CDR3 length: 18 residues. The V gene's germline CDR1 is MNHNS and CDR2 SASEGT. Unmatched junction bases numbered 8, after V lost 0 bases and J lost 2 bases. The CDR3 nucleotides read TGTGCCAGCAGTGAAGCGGTGACAGGGGGCCCAAACACAGATACGCAGTATTTT. Its protein is CASSEAVTGGPNTDTQYF.

The CDR3 sequence: CASSARTGVNYGYTF. The DNA of the CDR3 is TGTGCCAGCAGCGCCCGGACAGGGGTCAACTATGGCTACACCTTC. The rearrangement links TRBV9 to TRBJ1-2; 9 bases match TRBD1. This CDR3 spans 15 amino acids. Per germline, CDR1 SGDLS and CDR2 YYNGEE. After removal of 3 bases from V and 2 bases from J, the junction contained 5 bases not matched to a gene. Based on the CDR3 plus reference TRBV9 and TRBJ1-2, the full variable domain is DSGVTQTPKHLITATGQRVTLRCSPRSGDLSVYWYQQSLDQGLQFLIQYYNGEERAKGNILERFSAQQFPDLHSELNLSSLELGDSALYFCASSARTGVNYGYTFGSGTRLTVV.

This clone was counted a single time. The chain couples TRBV19 to TRBJ1-2; 9 nucleotides align to TRBD1. Germline CDR1 LNHDA, CDR2 SQIVND (reference sequence). The CDR3 sequence is 16 residues long. Trimming cost V 5 bases and J 2 bases; bases outside gene matches: 9. The CDR3 nucleotides are TGTGCCAGTAGTGCCGGGACAGGGACTTCGAACTATGGCTACACCTTC. Translation gives CASSAGTGTSNYGYTF.

The CDR3 DNA is TGTGCCAGCAGCGACGGGACACCGAACCAAGAGACCCAGTACTTC. Its translation is CASSDGTPNQETQYF. The J gene is TRBJ2-5, the V gene TRBV6-2 or TRBV6-3; perhaps TRBD1 as D (6 bases). Deletions cut 6 bases from V and 0 bases from J, with 14 bases between. CDR3 size: 15 residues. Germline-derived CDR1 and CDR2 are MNHEY and SVGEGT.

CDR3: CASSPRTGSPGELFF. In DNA, the CDR3 is TGTGCCAGCAGCCCTCGGACAGGGTCTCCCGGGGAGCTGTTTTTT. V usage is TRBV11-2 and J usage is TRBJ2-2, with 8 bases fitting TRBD1. In germline, CDR1 is SGHAT, CDR2 FQNNGV. V was clipped by 5 bases and J by 6 bases; unmatched bases: 8. The CDR3 is 15 residues long.

This chain uses TRBV29-1 with TRBJ1-1; 8 bases are a match to TRBD1. The CDR3 sequence is 13 residues long. Trimming removed 5 bases from V and 2 bases from J; junction bases left unmatched: 4. Per the germline V gene, CDR1 is SQVTM and CDR2 is ANQGSEA. The CDR3 reads CSVFGQGNTEAFF. CDR3 DNA sequence: TGCAGCGTTTTCGGACAGGGAAACACTGAAGCTTTCTTT.

This chain uses TRBV10-1 with TRBJ1-1, with D possibly being TRBD1 (5 bases). Germline CDR1 reads WNHNN; CDR2 reads SYGVQD (reference sequence). The V end lost 0 bases, the J end lost 1 base, and 6 bases lay between the germline ends. The CDR3 spans 14 residues. The DNA of the CDR3 is TGCGCCAGCAGTGAGTCGACAGCGAACACTGAAGCTTTCTTT. This gives the protein CASSESTANTEAFF.

The genes are TRBV5-1 and TRBJ1-3; D is ambiguous. Trimming cost V 0 bases and J 1 base, with 8 bases left between them. Per the germline V gene, CDR1 is SGHRS and CDR2 is YFSETQ. The CDR3 consists of 15 residues. Here the CDR3 DNA reads TGCGCCAGCAGCTTGGGAACAGATTCTGGAAACACCATATATTTT. Translating gives CASSLGTDSGNTIYF.

The CDR3 here is CSVGTANYGYTF. The CDR3 DNA reads TGCAGCGTAGGTACAGCTAACTATGGCTACACCTTC. The chain couples TRBV29-1 to TRBJ1-2, with no clear D. Trimming left V 6 bases short and J 0 bases short, with 8 bases between. The CDR3 is 12 residues long. Germline assignment: CDR1 SQVTM and CDR2 ANQGSEA. Combining the CDR3 with reference TRBV29-1 and TRBJ1-2 gives the whole variable domain SAVISQKPSRDICQRGTSLTIQCQVDSQVTMMFWYRQQPGQSLTLIATANQGSEATYESGFVIDKFPISRPNLTFSTLTVSNMSPEDSSIYLCSVGTANYGYTFGSGTRLTVV.

This clone was seen only a few times. The chain is built from TRBV3-1 (or the pseudogene TRBV3-2) and TRBJ2-1; 13 nucleotides match TRBD2. Trimming at V came to 4 bases and at J to 4 bases, leaving 4 bases not matched to a gene. The V gene's germline CDR1 is LGHDT and CDR2 YNNKEL (reference sequence). The CDR3 runs to 16 residues. This chain's CDR3 is CASSRTSGSRYNEQFF. The CDR3 region has the DNA TGTGCCAGCAGCCGGACTAGCGGGAGTCGATACAATGAGCAGTTCTTC.

V is TRBV19 and J is TRBJ1-2; TRBD1 might be the D (6 bases). CDR3 length: 16 residues. Trimming cost V 6 bases and J 0 bases, with 17 bases left between them. CDR1 LNHDA and CDR2 SQIVND come from the germline V gene (reference sequence). The CDR3 region is CASSPSIQGTNYGYTF. CDR3 DNA sequence: TGTGCCAGTAGCCCCTCGATACAGGGAACTAACTATGGCTACACCTTC.